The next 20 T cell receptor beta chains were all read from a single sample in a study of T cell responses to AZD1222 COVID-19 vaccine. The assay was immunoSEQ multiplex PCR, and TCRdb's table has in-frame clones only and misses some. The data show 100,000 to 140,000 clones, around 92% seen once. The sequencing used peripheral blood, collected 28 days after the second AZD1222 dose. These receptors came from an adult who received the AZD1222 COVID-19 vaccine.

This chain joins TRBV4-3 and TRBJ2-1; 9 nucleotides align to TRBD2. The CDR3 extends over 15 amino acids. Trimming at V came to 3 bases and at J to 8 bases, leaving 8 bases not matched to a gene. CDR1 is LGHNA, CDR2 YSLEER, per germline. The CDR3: CASSQSWREGDEQFF. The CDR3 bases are TGCGCCAGCAGCCAGTCTTGGCGGGAGGGGGATGAGCAGTTCTTC.

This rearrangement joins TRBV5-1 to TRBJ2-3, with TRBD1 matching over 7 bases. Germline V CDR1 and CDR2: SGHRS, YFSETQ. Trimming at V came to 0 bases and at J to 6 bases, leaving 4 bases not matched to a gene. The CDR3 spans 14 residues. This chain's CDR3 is CASSLGDRVDTQYF. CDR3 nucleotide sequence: TGCGCCAGCAGCTTGGGCGACAGGGTTGATACGCAGTATTTT.

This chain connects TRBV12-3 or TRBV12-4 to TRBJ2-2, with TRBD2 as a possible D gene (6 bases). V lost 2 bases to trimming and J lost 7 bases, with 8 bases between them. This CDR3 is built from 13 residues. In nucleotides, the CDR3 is TGTGCCAGCAGTTTAATGCGGGGCGGGGAGCTGTTTTTT. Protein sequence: CASSLMRGGELFF.

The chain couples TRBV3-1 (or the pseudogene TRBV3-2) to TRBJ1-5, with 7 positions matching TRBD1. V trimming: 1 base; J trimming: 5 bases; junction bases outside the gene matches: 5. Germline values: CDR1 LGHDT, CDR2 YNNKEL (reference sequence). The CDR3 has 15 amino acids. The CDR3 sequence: CASSQGRQGHQPQHF. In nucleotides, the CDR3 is TGTGCCAGCAGCCAAGGGAGACAGGGACATCAGCCCCAGCATTTT.

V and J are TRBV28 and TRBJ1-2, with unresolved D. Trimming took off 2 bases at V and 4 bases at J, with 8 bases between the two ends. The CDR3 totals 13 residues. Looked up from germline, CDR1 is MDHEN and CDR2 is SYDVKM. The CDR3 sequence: CASSLPGTYGYTF. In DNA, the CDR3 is TGTGCCAGCAGTTTACCAGGAACCTATGGCTACACCTTC.

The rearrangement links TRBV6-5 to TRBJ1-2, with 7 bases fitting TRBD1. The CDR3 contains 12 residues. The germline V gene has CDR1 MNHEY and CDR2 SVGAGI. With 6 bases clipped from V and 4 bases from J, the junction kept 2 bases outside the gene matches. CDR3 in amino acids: CASRQGGYGYTF. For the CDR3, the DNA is TGTGCCAGCAGGCAGGGGGGCTATGGCTACACCTTC.

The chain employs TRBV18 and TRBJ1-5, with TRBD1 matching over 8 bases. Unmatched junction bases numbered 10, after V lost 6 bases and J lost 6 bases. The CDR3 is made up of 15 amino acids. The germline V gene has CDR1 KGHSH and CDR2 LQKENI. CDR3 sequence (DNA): TGTGCCAGCTCCACGACAGGGGAGTGGGGTCAGCCCCAGCATTTT. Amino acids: CASSTTGEWGQPQHF.

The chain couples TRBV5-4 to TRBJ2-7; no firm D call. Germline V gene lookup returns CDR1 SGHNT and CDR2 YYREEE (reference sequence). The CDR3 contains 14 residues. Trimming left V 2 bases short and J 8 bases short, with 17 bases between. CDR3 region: CASSFLEVSTQQYF. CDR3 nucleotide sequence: TGTGCCAGCAGCTTTCTAGAAGTATCTACCCAGCAGTACTTC. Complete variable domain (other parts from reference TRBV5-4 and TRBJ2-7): ETGVTQSPTHLIKTRGQQVTLRCSSQSGHNTVSWYQQALGQGPQFIFQYYREEENGRGNFPPRFSGLQFPNYSSELNVNALELDDSALYLCASSFLEVSTQQYFGPGTRLTVT.

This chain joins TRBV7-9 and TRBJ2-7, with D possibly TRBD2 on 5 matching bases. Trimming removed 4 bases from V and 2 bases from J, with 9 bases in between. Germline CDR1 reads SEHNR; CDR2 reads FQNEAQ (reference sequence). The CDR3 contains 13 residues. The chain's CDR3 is CASSYPGTYEQYF. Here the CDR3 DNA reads TGTGCCAGCAGCTATCCGGGAACCTACGAGCAGTACTTC.

The CDR3 DNA sequence: TGTGCCAGCAGTACCCACGGGGGAGGGAATGAGCAGTTCTTC. As protein: CASSTHGGGNEQFF. The V call is TRBV6-4, the J call TRBJ2-1; 7 bases line up with TRBD2. The CDR3 has 14 residues. The germline V gene encodes CDR1 MRHNA and CDR2 SNTAGT. V was pared by 5 bases and J by 7 bases, with 8 bases of the junction left unmatched.

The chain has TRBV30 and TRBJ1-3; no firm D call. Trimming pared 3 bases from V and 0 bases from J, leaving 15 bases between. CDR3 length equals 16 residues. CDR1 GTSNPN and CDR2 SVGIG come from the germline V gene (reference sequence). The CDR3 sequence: CAWSPPPGGSGNTIYF. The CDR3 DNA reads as TGTGCCTGGAGCCCCCCCCCAGGCGGCTCTGGAAACACCATATATTTT.

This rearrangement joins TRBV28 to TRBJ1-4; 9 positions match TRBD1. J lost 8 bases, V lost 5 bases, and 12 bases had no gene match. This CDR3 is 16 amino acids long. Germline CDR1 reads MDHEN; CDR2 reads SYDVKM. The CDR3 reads CASSQRQGVVWEKLFF. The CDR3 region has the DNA TGTGCCAGCAGTCAAAGACAGGGGGTCGTGTGGGAAAAACTGTTTTTT. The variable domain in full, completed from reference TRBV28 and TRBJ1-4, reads DVKVTQSSRYLVKRTGEKVFLECVQDMDHENMFWYRQDPGLGLRLIYFSYDVKMKEKGDIPEGYSVSREKKERFSLILESASTNQTSMYLCASSQRQGVVWEKLFFGSGTQLSVL.

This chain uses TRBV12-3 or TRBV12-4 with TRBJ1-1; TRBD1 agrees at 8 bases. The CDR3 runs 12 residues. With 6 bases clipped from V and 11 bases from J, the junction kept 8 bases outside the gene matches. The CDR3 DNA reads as TGTGCCAGCAGGACTCAGGGGGCGCGGGCTTTCTTT. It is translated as CASRTQGARAFF.

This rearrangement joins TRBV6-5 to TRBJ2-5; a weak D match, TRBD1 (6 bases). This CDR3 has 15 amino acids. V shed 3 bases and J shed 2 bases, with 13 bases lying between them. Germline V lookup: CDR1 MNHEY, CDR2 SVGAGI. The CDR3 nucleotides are TGTGCCAGCAGTTATATTAAACAGGGACAAGAGACCCAGTACTTC. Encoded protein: CASSYIKQGQETQYF.

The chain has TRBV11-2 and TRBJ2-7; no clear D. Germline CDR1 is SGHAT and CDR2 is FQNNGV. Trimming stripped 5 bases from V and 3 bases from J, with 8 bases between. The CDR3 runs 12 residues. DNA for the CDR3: TGTGCCAGCAGCCCTCGACTCTACGAGCAGTACTTC. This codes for CASSPRLYEQYF.

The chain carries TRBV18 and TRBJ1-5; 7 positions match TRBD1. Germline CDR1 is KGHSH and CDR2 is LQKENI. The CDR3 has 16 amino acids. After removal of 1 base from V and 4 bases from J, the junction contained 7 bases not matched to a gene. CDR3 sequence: CASSPLGGTLNQPQHF. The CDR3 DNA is TGTGCCAGCTCACCACTAGGGGGCACCCTTAATCAGCCCCAGCATTTT.

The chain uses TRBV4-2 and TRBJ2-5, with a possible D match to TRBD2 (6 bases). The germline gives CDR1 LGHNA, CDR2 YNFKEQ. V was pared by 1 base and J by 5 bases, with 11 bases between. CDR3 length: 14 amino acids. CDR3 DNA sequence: TGTGCCAGCAGCCAAGCAAGTGGGGGGGAGACCCAGTACTTC. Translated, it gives CASSQASGGETQYF.

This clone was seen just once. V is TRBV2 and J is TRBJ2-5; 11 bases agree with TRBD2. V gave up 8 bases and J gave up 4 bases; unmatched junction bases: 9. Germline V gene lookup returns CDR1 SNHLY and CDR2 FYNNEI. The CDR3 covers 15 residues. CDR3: CASARLAGFRETQYF. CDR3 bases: TGTGCCAGCGCACGACTAGCGGGGTTCAGAGAGACCCAGTACTTC.

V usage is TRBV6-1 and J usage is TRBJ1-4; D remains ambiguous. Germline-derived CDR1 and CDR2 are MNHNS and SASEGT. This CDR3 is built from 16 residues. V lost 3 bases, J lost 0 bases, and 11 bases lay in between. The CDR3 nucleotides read TGTGCCAGCAGTGACGGGCGGAAAGCAACTAATGAAAAACTGTTTTTT. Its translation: CASSDGRKATNEKLFF.

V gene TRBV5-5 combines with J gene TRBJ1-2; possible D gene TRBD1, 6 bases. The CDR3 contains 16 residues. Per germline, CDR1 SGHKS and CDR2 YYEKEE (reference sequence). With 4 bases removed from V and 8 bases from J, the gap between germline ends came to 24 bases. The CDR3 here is CASSPPPGAAAPGYTF. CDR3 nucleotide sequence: TGTGCCAGCAGCCCTCCCCCGGGGGCGGCGGCTCCGGGCTACACCTTC.